The T cell receptor (beta chain) under discussion was sequenced for a study of blood T cell repertoires in COVID-19. Germline-derived CDR1 and CDR2 are SEHNR and FQNEAQ (reference sequence). V was clipped by 0 bases and J by 8 bases, with 13 bases between them. The CDR3 runs to 14 residues. Clones were sequenced by immunoSEQ multiplex PCR, and TCRdb holds only the in-frame ones, with some missing. The sample gives 150,000 or so clones, 75% to 90% of which show up once; approximately 4.3% is in the top ten. Participant reports of clinical history set cohort assignment. The genes are TRBV7-9 and TRBJ1-2, with D possibly being TRBD1 (5 bases). This TCR derives from a man in his forties or fifties who had recovered from COVID-19. The specimen was PBMCs or T cells enriched from blood (not recorded which). This CDR3 reads CASSLAQAGRGYTF. As DNA, the CDR3 is TGTGCCAGCAGCTTAGCGCAGGCAGGGAGGGGCTACACCTTC.